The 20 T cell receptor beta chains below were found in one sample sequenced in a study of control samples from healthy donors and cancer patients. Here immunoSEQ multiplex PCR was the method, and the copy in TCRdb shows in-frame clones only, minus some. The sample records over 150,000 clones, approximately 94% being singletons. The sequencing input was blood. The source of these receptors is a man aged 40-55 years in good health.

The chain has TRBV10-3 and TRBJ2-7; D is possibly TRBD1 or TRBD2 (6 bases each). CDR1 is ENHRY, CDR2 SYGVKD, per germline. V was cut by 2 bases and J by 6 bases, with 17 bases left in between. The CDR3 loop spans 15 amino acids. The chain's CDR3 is CAISETGRRLAEQYF. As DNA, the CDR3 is TGTGCCATCAGTGAGACAGGGAGGCGTTTGGCCGAGCAGTACTTC.

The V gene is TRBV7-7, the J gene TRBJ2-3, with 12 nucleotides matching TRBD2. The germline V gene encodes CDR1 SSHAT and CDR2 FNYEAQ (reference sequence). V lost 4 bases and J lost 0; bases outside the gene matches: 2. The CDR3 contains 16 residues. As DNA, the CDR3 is TGTGCCAGCAGCTCTAGCGGGGGGGGAAGCACAGATACGCAGTATTTT. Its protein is CASSSSGGGSTDTQYF.

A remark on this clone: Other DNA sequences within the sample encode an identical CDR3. The CDR3 reads CASSQGQGGNQPQHF. The CDR3 DNA is TGCGCCAGCAGCCAGGGACAGGGAGGGAATCAGCCCCAGCATTTT. This sequence joins TRBV4-1 and TRBJ1-5, with 9 bases that match TRBD1. This CDR3 is 15 amino acids long. Germline V lookup: CDR1 MGHRA, CDR2 YSYEKL. J gave up 4 bases and V 3 bases, and 4 bases lay outside the gene matches.

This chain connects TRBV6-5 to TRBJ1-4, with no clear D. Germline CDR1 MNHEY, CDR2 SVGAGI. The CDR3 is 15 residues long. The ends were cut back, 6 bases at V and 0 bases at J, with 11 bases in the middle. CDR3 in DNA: TGTGCCAGCAGGCTGGGCCCTGCAACTAATGAAAAACTGTTTTTT. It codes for CASRLGPATNEKLFF.

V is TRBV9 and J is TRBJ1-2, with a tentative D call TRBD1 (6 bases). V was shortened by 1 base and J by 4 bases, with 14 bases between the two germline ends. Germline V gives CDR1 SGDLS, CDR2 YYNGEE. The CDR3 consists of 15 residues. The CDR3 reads CASSVKSEGVYGYTF. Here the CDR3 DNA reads TGTGCCAGCAGCGTAAAGTCCGAGGGGGTCTATGGCTACACCTTC.

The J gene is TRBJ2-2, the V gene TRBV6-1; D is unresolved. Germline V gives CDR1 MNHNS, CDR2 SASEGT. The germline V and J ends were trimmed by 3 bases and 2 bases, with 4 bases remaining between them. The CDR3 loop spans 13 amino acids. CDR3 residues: CASSDRNTGELFF. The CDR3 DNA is TGTGCCAGCAGTGACCGAAACACCGGGGAGCTGTTTTTT.

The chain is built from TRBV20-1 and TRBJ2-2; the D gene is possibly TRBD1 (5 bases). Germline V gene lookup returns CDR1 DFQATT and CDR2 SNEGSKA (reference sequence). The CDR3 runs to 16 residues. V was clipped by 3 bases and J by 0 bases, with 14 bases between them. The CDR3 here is CSASRGGSSNTGELFF. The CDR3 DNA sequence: TGCAGTGCTAGTAGGGGTGGCAGTTCGAACACCGGGGAGCTGTTTTTT.

The CDR3 region is CASSAGGGGETQYF. The CDR3, as DNA: TGTGCCAGCAGCGCCGGCGGTGGGGGGGAGACCCAGTACTTC. V is TRBV9 and J is TRBJ2-5, with a weak D call TRBD2 (6 bases). The CDR3 is 14 residues long. Germline V gene data show CDR1 as SGDLS and CDR2 as YYNGEE. Trimming removed 3 bases at V and 5 bases at J, with 14 bases between.

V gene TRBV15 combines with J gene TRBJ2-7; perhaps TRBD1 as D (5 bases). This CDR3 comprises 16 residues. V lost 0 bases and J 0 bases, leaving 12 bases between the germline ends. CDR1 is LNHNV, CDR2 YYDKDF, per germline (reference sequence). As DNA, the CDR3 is TGTGCCACCAGCAGAGATTCGGCAGGGTACTCCTACGAGCAGTACTTC. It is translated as CATSRDSAGYSYEQYF.

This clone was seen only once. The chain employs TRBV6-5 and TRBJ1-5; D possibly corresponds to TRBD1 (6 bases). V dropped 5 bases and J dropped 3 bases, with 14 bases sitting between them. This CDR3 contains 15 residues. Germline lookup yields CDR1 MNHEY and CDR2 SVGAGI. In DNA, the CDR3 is TGTGCCAGCAGTACGGGGAGGGGGGCCAATCAGCCCCAGCATTTT. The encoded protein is CASSTGRGANQPQHF.

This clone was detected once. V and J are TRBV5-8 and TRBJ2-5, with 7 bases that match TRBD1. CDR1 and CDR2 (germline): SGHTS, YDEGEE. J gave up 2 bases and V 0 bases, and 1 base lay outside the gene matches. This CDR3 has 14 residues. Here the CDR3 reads CASSLGQGQETQYF. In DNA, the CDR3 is TGTGCCAGCAGCTTGGGACAGGGACAAGAGACCCAGTACTTC.

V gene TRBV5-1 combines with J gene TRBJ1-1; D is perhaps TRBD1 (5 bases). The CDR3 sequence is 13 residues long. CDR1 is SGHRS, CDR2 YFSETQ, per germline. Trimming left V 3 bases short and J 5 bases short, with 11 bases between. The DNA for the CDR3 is TGCGCCAGCAGCTCCGGGGCTTGGACTGAAGCTTTCTTT. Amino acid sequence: CASSSGAWTEAFF.

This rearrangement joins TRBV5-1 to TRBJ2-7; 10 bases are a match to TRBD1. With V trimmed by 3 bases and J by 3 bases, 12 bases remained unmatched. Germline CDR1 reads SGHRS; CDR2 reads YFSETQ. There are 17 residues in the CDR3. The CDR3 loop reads CASSSYRGQGSGYEQYF. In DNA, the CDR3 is TGCGCCAGCAGCTCCTATAGGGGACAGGGGAGCGGCTACGAGCAGTACTTC. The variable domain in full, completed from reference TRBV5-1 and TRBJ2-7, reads KAGVTQTPRYLIKTRGQQVTLSCSPISGHRSVSWYQQTPGQGLQFLFEYFSETQRNKGNFPGRFSGRQFSNSRSEMNVSTLELGDSALYLCASSSYRGQGSGYEQYFGPGTRLTVT.

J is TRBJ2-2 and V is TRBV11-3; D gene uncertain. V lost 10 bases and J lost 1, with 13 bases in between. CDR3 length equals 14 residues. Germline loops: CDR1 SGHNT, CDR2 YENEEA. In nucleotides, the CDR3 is TGTGCCACTTCAATTTCATGGAACACCGGGGAGCTGTTTTTT. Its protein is CATSISWNTGELFF.

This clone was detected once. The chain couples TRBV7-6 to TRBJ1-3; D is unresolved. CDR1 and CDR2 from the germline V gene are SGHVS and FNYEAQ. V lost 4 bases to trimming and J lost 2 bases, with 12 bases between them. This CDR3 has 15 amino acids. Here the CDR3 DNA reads TGTGCCAGCAGCTCAGATTGGCAGACTGGAAACACCATATATTTT. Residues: CASSSDWQTGNTIYF.

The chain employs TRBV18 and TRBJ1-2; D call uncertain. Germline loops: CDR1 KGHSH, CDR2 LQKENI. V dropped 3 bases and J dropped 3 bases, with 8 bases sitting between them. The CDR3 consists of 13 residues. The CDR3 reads CASSPDSYYGYTF. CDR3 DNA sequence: TGTGCCAGCTCACCGGACTCTTACTATGGCTACACCTTC.

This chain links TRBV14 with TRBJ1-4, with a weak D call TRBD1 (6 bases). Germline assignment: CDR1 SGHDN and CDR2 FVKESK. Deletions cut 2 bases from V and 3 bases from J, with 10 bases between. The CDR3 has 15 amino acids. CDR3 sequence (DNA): TGTGCCAGCAGCCAACTACAGGGAGCTAATGAAAAACTGTTTTTT. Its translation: CASSQLQGANEKLFF.

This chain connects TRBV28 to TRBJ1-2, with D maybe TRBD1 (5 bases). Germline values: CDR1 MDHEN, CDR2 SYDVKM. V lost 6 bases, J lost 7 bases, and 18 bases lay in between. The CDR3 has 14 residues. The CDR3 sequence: CASRPQGTRTGYTF. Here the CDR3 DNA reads TGTGCCAGCAGGCCTCAGGGTACCCGAACTGGCTACACCTTC.

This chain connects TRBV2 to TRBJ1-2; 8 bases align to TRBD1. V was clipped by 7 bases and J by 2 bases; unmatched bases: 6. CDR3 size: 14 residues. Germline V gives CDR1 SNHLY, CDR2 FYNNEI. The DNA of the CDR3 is TGTGCCAGCACCCGACAGGGGATAAACTATGGCTACACCTTC. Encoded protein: CASTRQGINYGYTF.

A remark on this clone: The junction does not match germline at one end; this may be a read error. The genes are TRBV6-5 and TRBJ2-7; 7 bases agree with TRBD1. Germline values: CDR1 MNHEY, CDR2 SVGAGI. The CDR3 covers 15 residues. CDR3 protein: CASSYSGRGIYKQYF. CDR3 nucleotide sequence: TGTGCCAGCAGTTACTCTGGCAGGGGGATCTACAAGCAGTACTTC.